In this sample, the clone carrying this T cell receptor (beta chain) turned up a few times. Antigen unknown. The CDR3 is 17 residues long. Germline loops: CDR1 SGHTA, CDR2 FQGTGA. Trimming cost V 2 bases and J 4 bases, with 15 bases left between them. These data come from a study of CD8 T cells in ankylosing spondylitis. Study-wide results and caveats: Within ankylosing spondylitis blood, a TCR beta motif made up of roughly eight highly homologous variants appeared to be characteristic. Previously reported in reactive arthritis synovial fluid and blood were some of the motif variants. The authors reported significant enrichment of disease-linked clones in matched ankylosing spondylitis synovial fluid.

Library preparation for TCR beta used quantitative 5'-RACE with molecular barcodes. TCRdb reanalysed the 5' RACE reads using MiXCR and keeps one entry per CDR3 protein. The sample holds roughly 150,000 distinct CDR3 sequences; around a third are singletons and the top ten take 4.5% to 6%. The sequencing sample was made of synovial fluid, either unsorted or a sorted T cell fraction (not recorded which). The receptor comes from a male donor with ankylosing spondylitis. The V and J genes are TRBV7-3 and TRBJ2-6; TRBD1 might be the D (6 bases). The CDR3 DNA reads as TGTGCCAGCAGCTTACGCCCAGGGACATTCGGGGCCAACGTCCTGACTTTC. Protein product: CASSLRPGTFGANVLTF. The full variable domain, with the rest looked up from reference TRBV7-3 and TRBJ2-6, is GAGVSQTPSNKVTEKGKYVELRCDPISGHTALYWYRQSLGQGPEFLIYFQGTGAADDSGLPNDRFFAVRPEGSVSTLKIQRTERGDSAVYLCASSLRPGTFGANVLTFGAGSRLTVL.